This is a list of T cell receptor beta chains from one sample in a study of OX40 agonist ivuxolimab in advanced cancers. Here immunoSEQ multiplex PCR was the method, and the copy in TCRdb shows in-frame clones only, minus some. The sample records more than 50,000 clones, around 89% being singletons. The sample in question was CD4+ or CD8+ T cells sorted from blood, obtained in a trial of the OX40 agonist ivuxolimab. The receptors come from an adult with an advanced solid tumor such as melanoma, head and neck, liver or kidney cancer. Both conserved end residues are part of each CDR3. D genes are given only for firm matches. Rows give clone size only sometimes, using once, few, many, or a class for an expanded clone.

v_call	clone_size	d_call	cdr3_length	j_call	cdr3_aa	cdr3_nt
TRBV11-1	.	.	12	TRBJ1-1	CASSFMFTEAFF	TGTGCCAGCAGCTTTATGTTCACTGAAGCTTTCTTT
TRBV6-6	once	.	14	TRBJ1-1	CASSYGHLNTEAFF	TGTGCCAGCAGTTACGGGCACCTAAACACTGAAGCTTTCTTT
TRBV7-9	.	.	15	TRBJ1-1	CASSLDDGLNTEAFF	TGTGCCAGCAGCTTAGACGATGGGCTGAACACTGAAGCTTTCTTT
TRBV6-5	.	.	11	TRBJ2-7	CASSESYEQYF	TGTGCCAGCAGTGAGTCCTACGAGCAGTACTTC
TRBV11-3	.	.	15	TRBJ2-3	CASSGGTTPGDTQYF	TGTGCCAGCAGCGGTGGGACCACTCCCGGGGATACGCAGTATTTT
TRBV19	.	.	15	TRBJ2-1	CASSIERSVYNEQFF	TGTGCCAGTAGTATTGAGCGATCGGTCTACAATGAGCAGTTCTTC
TRBV6-5	.	.	14	TRBJ1-6	CASSYSQNNSPLHF	TGTGCCAGCAGTTATAGTCAGAATAATTCACCCCTCCACTTT
TRBV9	.	TRBD2	15	TRBJ2-1	CASSSGTSGYNEQFF	TGTGCCAGCAGCTCCGGGACTAGCGGATACAATGAGCAGTTCTTC
TRBV5-1	.	.	14	TRBJ2-3	CASRPTGETDTQYF	TGCGCCAGCAGGCCCACCGGAGAGACAGATACGCAGTATTTT
TRBV2	.	TRBD1	15	TRBJ1-2	CASSEWTGGGYGYTF	TGTGCCAGCAGTGAGTGGACAGGGGGTGGCTATGGCTACACCTTC
TRBV28	.	.	12	TRBJ1-1	CASTERNTEAFF	TGTGCCAGCACGGAACGGAACACTGAAGCTTTCTTT
TRBV6-1	.	TRBD2	17	TRBJ2-7	CASSGRKLAGESYEQYF	TGTGCCAGCAGTGGGCGTAAGCTAGCGGGAGAAAGCTACGAGCAGTACTTC
TRBV6-5	.	TRBD1	14	TRBJ2-2	CASKPGQLTGELFF	TGTGCCAGCAAACCGGGACAGCTCACCGGGGAGCTGTTTTTT
TRBV28	.	.	15	TRBJ1-5	CASSSLQGTNQPQHF	TGTGCCAGCAGTTCCTTACAGGGAACCAATCAGCCCCAGCATTTT
TRBV4-1	.	.	18	TRBJ2-2	CASSRQGSGAMNTGELFF	TGCGCCAGCAGCCGCCAAGGATCGGGGGCGATGAACACCGGGGAGCTGTTTTTT
TRBV2	once	.	14	TRBJ1-3	CASSEGGAGNTIYF	TGTGCCAGCAGTGAAGGGGGAGCTGGAAACACCATATATTTT
TRBV28	.	.	14	TRBJ1-2	CASSLLDGNYGYTF	TGTGCCAGCAGTTTACTGGACGGGAACTATGGCTACACCTTC
TRBV5-1	.	.	12	TRBJ2-5	CASSQEQETQYF	TGCGCCAGCAGCCAGGAGCAAGAGACCCAGTACTTC
TRBV5-4	once	TRBD1	13	TRBJ2-1	CASSPRDRGQQFF	TGTGCCAGCAGCCCCCGGGACAGGGGGCAGCAGTTCTTC
TRBV4-3	.	TRBD1	17	TRBJ2-6	CASSPGTGAPGANVLTF	TGCGCCAGCAGCCCCGGGACAGGGGCCCCTGGGGCCAACGTCCTGACTTTC
TRBV5-1	.	.	15	TRBJ2-1	CASSLDGGPYNEQFF	TGCGCCAGCAGCTTGGATGGGGGTCCCTACAATGAGCAGTTCTTC
TRBV20-1	few	.	11	TRBJ1-1	CSASPIGEAFF	TGCAGTGCTAGTCCGATAGGGGAAGCTTTCTTT